This note documents a single T cell receptor (beta chain) sequence. Its cognate antigen is unknown. 13 Jbeta primers and 60 Vbeta primers were used for the PCR. This table comes from immunoSEQ multiplex PCR, and its TCRdb copy is limited to in-frame clones, with some not included. The repertoire holds 150,000 to 200,000 clones, about 87% seen once, with 1.5% to 2% in the top ten. This sample stems from a study of cytomegalovirus exposure and HLA in healthy donors. Study-wide results and caveats: The presence/absence work took it that sequencing depth was about the same across donors.

This receptor was identified in a woman aged 18-29 years in good health and CMV-seronegative. What was sequenced was PBMCs.

The CDR3 loop is CASSVLAGVSTDTQYF. The DNA of the CDR3 is TGTGCCAGCAGTGTACTAGCGGGGGTGAGCACAGATACGCAGTATTTT. The chain links TRBV25-1 to TRBJ2-3; 11 bases align to TRBD2. This CDR3 is 16 amino acids long. V lost 4 bases to trimming and J lost 0 bases; unmatched junction nucleotides: 3. The germline CDR1 and CDR2 sequences are MGHDK and SYGVNS. Variable domain in full (rest from reference TRBV25-1 and TRBJ2-3): EADIYQTPRYLVIGTGKKITLECSQTMGHDKMYWYQQDPGMELHLIHYSYGVNSTEKGDLSSESTVSRIRTEHFPLTLESARPSHTSQYLCASSVLAGVSTDTQYFGPGTRLTVL.